The clone carrying this T cell receptor beta chain came up many times. Germline assignment: CDR1 LNHDA and CDR2 SQIVND (reference sequence). V was pared by 2 bases and J by 3 bases, with 11 bases between. The CDR3 length is 14 residues. Profiling of TCR beta VDJ combinations and CDR3 sequences used genomic DNA as template. TCRdb independently ran MiXCR on the reads; one entry per CDR3 protein. The sample lists a few hundred thousand distinct CDR3 sequences; around 60% were seen once. This sample was taken from a study of CD8+CD57+ T cells in acquired aplastic anemia. Study-wide background: Sorted CD4+ and CD8+ cells gave an average of around 3.1 ug of DNA.

The gene calls are TRBV19 and TRBJ2-7; D may be TRBD1 (5 bases). The source is a human donor in good health. The material sequenced was sorted CD4+, CD8+, or CD8+CD57+ T cells (not recorded which) from PBMCs. CDR3 sequence (DNA): TGTGCCAGTAGTATAACGACAGCGAGCTACGAGCAGTACTTC. Encoded protein: CASSITTASYEQYF.